This T cell receptor (beta chain) was identified during a study of beta chain features in type 1 diabetes. Overall study context: Comparable age, gender and cell yields were observed in patients relative to healthy donors.

This clone appeared a few times. What it recognizes is unknown. General observations from the study: PCR might show a preference for shorter templates, equally across patients and controls. TCRB CDR3 length was moderately but significantly reduced in all four CD4+ subsets of Type 1 diabetes patients. For cells with high TCR expression, cDNA sequencing could yield over-representation. Across patients, naive, central memory and Treg TCRB repertoires exhibited apparently greater similarity than was observed across healthy donors.

The germline V and J ends were trimmed by 3 bases and 5 bases, with 13 bases remaining between them. CDR1 is GTSNPN and CDR2 is SVGIG in the germline V gene (reference sequence). The CDR3 has 13 amino acids. Expressed TCRB transcripts were sequenced because the isolated RNA had all been reverse transcribed beforehand. Profiling relied on immunoSEQ multiplex PCR, and the TCRdb table lists in-frame clones only, not all of them. The sample holds approximately 250,000 clones, under 20% seen once. The TCR originated in a man aged 30 to 39 with type 1 diabetes. The sample comprised naive CD4+ T cells from blood. The chain is built from TRBV30 and TRBJ2-5; D is possibly TRBD2 (5 bases). The CDR3: CAWRGFERETQYF. The CDR3 DNA follows: TGTGCCTGGAGGGGCTTCGAGCGGGAGACCCAGTACTTC. The complete variable domain, with remaining parts taken from reference TRBV30 and TRBJ2-5, reads SQTIHQWPATLVQPVGSPLSLECTVEGTSNPNLYWYRQAAGRGLQLLFYSVGIGQISSEVPQNLSASRPQDRQFILSSKKLLLSDSGFYLCAWRGFERETQYFGPGTRLLVL.